These 20 T cell receptor beta chains share one sample of origin, sequenced in a study of beta chain features in type 1 diabetes listed by TCRdb under 2018. The antigens for these receptors are not known. Overall study results and their limits: A moderate but significant shortening of TCRB CDR3 length was observed in type 1 diabetes patients in all four CD4+ subsets.

Receptor amplification or capture employed the immunoSEQ multiplex PCR assay. The entire isolated RNA was reverse transcribed using the High Capacity cDNA Reverse Transcription Kit, and thus expressed TCRB transcripts were sequenced. TCRdb holds this immuneACCESS table with in-frame rearrangements only. Some clones are missing; in checked studies, unresolved V genes explain under half, and the rest has no known cause. In this sample the table shows more than 250,000 clones, around 21% of which occur a single time. The biggest ten clones account for about 0.027% of the sample. Input material: naive CD4+ T cells from blood. Interpreted using the paper, the cell subset or site label stands for: true naive CD4+ T cells. The receptors here all came from a woman between 35 and 50 years old with type 1 diabetes.

This clone has only a few counts. This chain uses TRBV18 with TRBJ2-3, with a tentative D call TRBD2 (7 bases). Germline V lookup: CDR1 KGHSH, CDR2 LQKENI. V was pared by 3 bases and J by 2 bases, with 15 bases between. The CDR3 extends over 16 amino acids. The CDR3 DNA follows: TGTGCCAGCTCACCGGGCGCGGGGGCCGTCACAGATACGCAGTATTTT. Amino acid sequence: CASSPGAGAVTDTQYF.

This clone was observed a single time. CDR3 sequence (DNA): TGTGCCAGCAGGGTCCGGACTAGCGGGACCTCCTACGAGCAGTACTTC. This codes for CASRVRTSGTSYEQYF. V is TRBV28 and J is TRBJ2-7, with TRBD2 matching over 12 bases. Germline CDR1 reads MDHEN; CDR2 reads SYDVKM. This CDR3 contains 16 residues. V shed 6 bases and J 0 bases; nucleotides not matched to a gene: 6. Full variable domain (outside the CDR3, taken from reference TRBV28 and TRBJ2-7): DVKVTQSSRYLVKRTGEKVFLECVQDMDHENMFWYRQDPGLGLRLIYFSYDVKMKEKGDIPEGYSVSREKKERFSLILESASTNQTSMYLCASRVRTSGTSYEQYFGPGTRLTVT.

The rearrangement uses TRBV2 and TRBJ2-7; D not resolved. The CDR3 runs 14 residues. Germline V gene sequence: CDR1 SNHLY, CDR2 FYNNEI. Trimming removed 8 bases at V and 0 bases at J, with 14 bases between. The CDR3 coding sequence is TGTGCCAGCTTGGCAGCGCCCAGCTCCTACGAGCAGTACTTC. This codes for CASLAAPSSYEQYF.

The table lists this clone with a few counts. The J gene is TRBJ2-1, the V gene TRBV9, with D possibly being TRBD1 (6 bases). CDR3 length: 16 residues. Germline-derived CDR1 and CDR2 are SGDLS and YYNGEE. V was clipped by 2 bases and J by 1 base, with 13 bases between them. DNA of the CDR3: TGTGCCAGCAGCGTTCAATCCAGGGGATCCTACAATGAGCAGTTCTTC. Encoded protein: CASSVQSRGSYNEQFF.

The J gene is TRBJ1-1, the V gene TRBV15; 8 nucleotides align to TRBD1. Germline-derived CDR1 and CDR2 are LNHNV and YYDKDF (reference sequence). The CDR3 has 13 residues. V shed 1 base and J 11 bases; nucleotides not matched to a gene: 6. In nucleotides, the CDR3 is TGTGCCACCAGCAGAGGCGGGACAGGAGTCGCTTTCTTT. Its protein is CATSRGGTGVAFF.

A few counts support this clone. The genes are TRBV4-3 and TRBJ2-1, with a tentative D call TRBD1 (5 bases). The germline V gene encodes CDR1 LGHNA and CDR2 YSLEER. Trimming left V 0 bases short and J 2 bases short, with 14 bases between. The CDR3 has 17 residues. Here the CDR3 DNA reads TGCGCCAGCAGCCAAGATCAAGGCAGGGCCACCTACAATGAGCAGTTCTTC. This gives the protein CASSQDQGRATYNEQFF.

The CDR3 spells CASSPWTGGQNIQYF. The CDR3 DNA sequence: TGTGCCAGCAGCCCGTGGACAGGCGGGCAAAACATTCAGTACTTC. The J gene is TRBJ2-4, the V gene TRBV11-2; 7 bases are a match to TRBD1. J gave up 5 bases and V 5 bases, and 9 bases lay outside the gene matches. This CDR3 contains 15 residues. The germline CDR1 and CDR2 sequences are SGHAT and FQNNGV.

This clone was found a few times. The rearrangement joins TRBV5-6 to TRBJ1-2; 8 bases are shared with TRBD1. Germline V lookup: CDR1 SGHDT, CDR2 YYEEEE. The CDR3 is 12 residues long. Losses at the gene ends were 7 bases for V and 8 bases for J; bases not matched to a gene: 7. The CDR3 DNA follows: TGTGCCAGCCGGACAGGGCTTACGGGCTACACCTTC. The encoded protein is CASRTGLTGYTF.

The chain couples TRBV7-2 to TRBJ2-2; D gene unclear. Germline V gives CDR1 SGHTA, CDR2 FQGNSA. The V gene lost 7 bases and the J gene lost 1 base, with 4 bases spanning the gap. The CDR3 contains 12 residues. This CDR3 reads CASTRNTGELFF. The CDR3 bases are TGTGCCAGCACCCGGAACACCGGGGAGCTGTTTTTT.

This clone was detected only a few times. This sequence joins TRBV9 and TRBJ2-1; weak D call: TRBD2 (6 bases). Trimming removed 3 bases from V and 0 bases from J, with 16 bases in between. Per germline, CDR1 SGDLS and CDR2 YYNGEE. This CDR3 is 17 amino acids long. The chain's CDR3 is CASSAMGAGSSYNEQFF. As DNA, the CDR3 is TGTGCCAGCAGCGCCATGGGAGCGGGCAGCTCCTACAATGAGCAGTTCTTC.

This clone has only one observation. This CDR3 reads CASSLGSGGGNEQFF. The CDR3, as DNA: TGTGCCAGCAGCTTAGGCTCTGGGGGCGGGAATGAGCAGTTCTTC. The chain has TRBV7-3 and TRBJ2-1, with a weak D call TRBD1 (6 bases). Trimming took 2 bases from V and 7 from J, leaving 15 bases between them. CDR1 is SGHTA and CDR2 is FQGTGA in the germline V gene. The CDR3 is 15 amino acids. Drawing the rest from reference TRBV7-3 and TRBJ2-1, the complete variable domain is GAGVSQTPSNKVTEKGKYVELRCDPISGHTALYWYRQSLGQGPEFLIYFQGTGAADDSGLPNDRFFAVRPEGSVSTLKIQRTERGDSAVYLCASSLGSGGGNEQFFGPGTRLTVL.

This clone turned up a few times. The CDR3 here is CASSAGQRGAYEQYF. For the CDR3, the DNA is TGTGCCAGCAGCGCCGGCCAGCGGGGGGCGTACGAGCAGTACTTC. The V call is TRBV9, the J call TRBJ2-7, with 9 bases fitting TRBD2. With 3 bases clipped from V and 4 bases from J, the junction kept 8 bases outside the gene matches. CDR1 is SGDLS, CDR2 YYNGEE, per germline. There are 15 residues in the CDR3. The variable domain in full, with the rest retrieved from reference TRBV9 and TRBJ2-7, is DSGVTQTPKHLITATGQRVTLRCSPRSGDLSVYWYQQSLDQGLQFLIQYYNGEERAKGNILERFSAQQFPDLHSELNLSSLELGDSALYFCASSAGQRGAYEQYFGPGTRLTVT.

The gene calls are TRBV5-8 and TRBJ1-1, with a tentative D call TRBD1 (6 bases). V dropped 1 base and J dropped 4 bases, with 8 bases sitting between them. CDR1 SGHTS and CDR2 YDEGEE come from the germline V gene. The CDR3 is 13 amino acids. The CDR3 protein is CASSLRGSTEAFF. As DNA, the CDR3 is TGTGCCAGCAGCTTGAGGGGGAGCACTGAAGCTTTCTTT.

The genes are TRBV4-3 and TRBJ1-2; D is ambiguous. The CDR3 is 15 residues long. V dropped 0 bases and J dropped 0 bases, with 8 bases sitting between them. Germline loops: CDR1 LGHNA, CDR2 YSLEER. The CDR3 region has the DNA TGCGCCAGCAGCCAAGAGCCGATAGCTAACTATGGCTACACCTTC. Residues: CASSQEPIANYGYTF.

The chain employs TRBV5-1 and TRBJ2-5; 7 nucleotides line up with TRBD1. This CDR3 is 13 amino acids long. Trimming took 4 bases from V and 7 from J; bases not matched to a gene: 7. The germline V gene encodes CDR1 SGHRS and CDR2 YFSETQ. The CDR3 spells CASSPGTVGTQYF. The CDR3 region has the DNA TGCGCCAGCAGCCCTGGGACAGTGGGGACCCAGTACTTC.

The chain employs TRBV29-1 and TRBJ2-1; TRBD1 matches 8 bases. The germline V gene encodes CDR1 SQVTM and CDR2 ANQGSEA. With V trimmed by 3 bases and J by 8 bases, 6 bases remained unmatched. This CDR3 has 13 amino acids. CDR3 DNA sequence: TGCAGCGTTGAGGGACAGGCGGTCCATGAGCAGTTCTTC. It specifies CSVEGQAVHEQFF.

The chain recombines TRBV10-3 with TRBJ2-1, with 11 bases matching TRBD2. The CDR3 loop spans 16 amino acids. Germline V lookup: CDR1 ENHRY, CDR2 SYGVKD. V shed 2 bases, J shed 8 bases, and the junction held 8 bases outside the gene matches. CDR3 DNA sequence: TGTGCCATCAGTGAGGAGGCTAGCGGGAGGTCGGATGAGCAGTTCTTC. Its protein is CAISEEASGRSDEQFF.

Only a few counts were recorded for this clone. The chain uses TRBV30 and TRBJ2-1, with TRBD2 as a possible D gene (5 bases). The CDR3 runs to 14 residues. Trimming removed 0 bases at V and 14 bases at J, with 20 bases between. The germline V gene encodes CDR1 GTSNPN and CDR2 SVGIG (reference sequence). In DNA form, the CDR3 reads TGTGCCTGGAGTGTAAATTCGGGCGGGCTTGTTGAGTTCTTC. It encodes CAWSVNSGGLVEFF.

This clone has only a few counts. Relative to the germline gene, one junction end is altered; a read error may explain this. J is TRBJ1-1 and V is TRBV5-6, with D possibly being TRBD1 (5 bases). Germline V gene data show CDR1 as SGHDT and CDR2 as YYEEEE. This CDR3 comprises 15 residues. The CDR3 reads CASRDTGWTNAEAFF. Written as DNA, the CDR3 is TGTGCCAGCAGGGACACAGGTTGGACGAACGCTGAAGCTTTCTTT.

This clone has just a few counts. V and J are TRBV30 and TRBJ1-5, with D perhaps TRBD1 (6 bases). The germline CDR1 and CDR2 sequences are GTSNPN and SVGIG (reference sequence). The CDR3 consists of 14 residues. Trimming shortened V by 5 bases and J by 2 bases, and 13 bases separated the two germline ends. The CDR3 region has the DNA TGTGCCTGGGAACAGGGTGCGGGCAATCAGCCCCAGCATTTT. Its translation: CAWEQGAGNQPQHF.